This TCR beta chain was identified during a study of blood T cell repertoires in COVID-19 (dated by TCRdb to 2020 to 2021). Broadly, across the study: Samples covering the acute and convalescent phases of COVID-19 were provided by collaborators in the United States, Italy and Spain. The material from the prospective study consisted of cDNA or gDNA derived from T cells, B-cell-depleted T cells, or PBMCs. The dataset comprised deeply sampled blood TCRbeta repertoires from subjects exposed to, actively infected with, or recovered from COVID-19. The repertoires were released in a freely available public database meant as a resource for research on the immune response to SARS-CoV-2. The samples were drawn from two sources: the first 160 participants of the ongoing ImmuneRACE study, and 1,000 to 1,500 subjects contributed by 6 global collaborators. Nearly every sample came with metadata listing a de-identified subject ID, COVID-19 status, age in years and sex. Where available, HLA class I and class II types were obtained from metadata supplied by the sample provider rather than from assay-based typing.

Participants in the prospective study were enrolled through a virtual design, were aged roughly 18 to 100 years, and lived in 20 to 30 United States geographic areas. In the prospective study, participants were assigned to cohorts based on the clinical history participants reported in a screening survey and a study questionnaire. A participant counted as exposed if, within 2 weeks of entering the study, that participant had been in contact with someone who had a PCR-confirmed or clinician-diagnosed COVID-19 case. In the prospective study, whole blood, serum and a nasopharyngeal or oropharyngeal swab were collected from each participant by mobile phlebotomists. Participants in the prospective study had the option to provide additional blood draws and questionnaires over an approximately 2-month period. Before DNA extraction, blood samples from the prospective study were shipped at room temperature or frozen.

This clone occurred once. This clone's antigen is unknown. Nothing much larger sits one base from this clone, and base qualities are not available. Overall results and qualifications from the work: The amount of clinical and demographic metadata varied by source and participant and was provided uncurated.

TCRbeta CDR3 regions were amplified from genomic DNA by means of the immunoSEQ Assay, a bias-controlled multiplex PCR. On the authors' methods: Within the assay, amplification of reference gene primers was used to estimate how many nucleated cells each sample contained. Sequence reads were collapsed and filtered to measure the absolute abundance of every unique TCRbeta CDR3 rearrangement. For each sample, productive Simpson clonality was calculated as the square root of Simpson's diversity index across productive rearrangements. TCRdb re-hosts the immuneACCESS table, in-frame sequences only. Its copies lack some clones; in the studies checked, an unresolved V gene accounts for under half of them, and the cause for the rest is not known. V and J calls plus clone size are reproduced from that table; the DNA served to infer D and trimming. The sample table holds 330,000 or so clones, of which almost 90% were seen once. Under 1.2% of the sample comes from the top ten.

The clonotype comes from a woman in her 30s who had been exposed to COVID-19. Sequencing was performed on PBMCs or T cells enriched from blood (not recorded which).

The sequenced DNA: TGTGCCAGCAGTGAATTACTCAGGGTAGGGCAGTTCTTC. Its translation reads: CASSELLRVGQFF. The chain uses TRBV25-1 and TRBJ2-1, with TRBD1 tentatively as D gene (5 bases match). The cysteine opens and the phenylalanine closes a CDR3 of 13 amino acids. Just the 39-base CDR3 DNA is kept, in frame starting at base 1. The germline V gene gives CDR1 as MGHDK and CDR2 as SYGVNS. Trimming costs V 1 base and J 12 bases, and their ends lie 13 bases apart.